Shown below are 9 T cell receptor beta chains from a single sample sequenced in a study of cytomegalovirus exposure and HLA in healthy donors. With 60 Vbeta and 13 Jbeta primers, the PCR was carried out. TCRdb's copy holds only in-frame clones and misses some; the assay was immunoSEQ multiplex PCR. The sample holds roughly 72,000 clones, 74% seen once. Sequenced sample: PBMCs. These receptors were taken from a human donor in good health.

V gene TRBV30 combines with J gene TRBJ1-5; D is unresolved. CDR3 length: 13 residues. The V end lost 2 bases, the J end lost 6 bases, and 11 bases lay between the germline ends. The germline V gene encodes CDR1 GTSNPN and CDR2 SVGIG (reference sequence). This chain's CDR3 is CAWSLEVSQPQHF. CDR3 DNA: TGTGCCTGGAGTTTAGAGGTCAGTCAGCCCCAGCATTTT.

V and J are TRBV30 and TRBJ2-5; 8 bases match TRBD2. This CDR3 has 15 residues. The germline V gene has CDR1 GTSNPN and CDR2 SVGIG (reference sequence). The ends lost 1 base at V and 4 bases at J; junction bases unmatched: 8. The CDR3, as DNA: TGTGCCTGGAGTGCTACGGGAGGGATAGGAGAGACCCAGTACTTC. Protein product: CAWSATGGIGETQYF.

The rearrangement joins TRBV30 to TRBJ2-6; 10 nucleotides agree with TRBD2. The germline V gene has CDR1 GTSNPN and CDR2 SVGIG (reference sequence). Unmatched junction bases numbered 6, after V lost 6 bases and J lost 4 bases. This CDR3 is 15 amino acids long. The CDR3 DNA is TGTGCCTGTCCGGGACTAGCGCTCGGGGCCAACGTCCTGACTTTC. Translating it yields CACPGLALGANVLTF.

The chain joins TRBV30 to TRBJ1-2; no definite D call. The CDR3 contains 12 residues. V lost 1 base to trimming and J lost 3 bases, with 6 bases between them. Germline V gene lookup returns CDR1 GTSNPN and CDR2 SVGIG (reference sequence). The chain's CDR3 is CAWSGGDYGYTF. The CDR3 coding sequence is TGTGCCTGGAGTGGTGGAGACTATGGCTACACCTTC. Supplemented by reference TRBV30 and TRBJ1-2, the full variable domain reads SQTIHQWPATLVQPVGSPLSLECTVEGTSNPNLYWYRQAAGRGLQLLFYSVGIGQISSEVPQNLSASRPQDRQFILSSKKLLLSDSGFYLCAWSGGDYGYTFGSGTRLTVV.

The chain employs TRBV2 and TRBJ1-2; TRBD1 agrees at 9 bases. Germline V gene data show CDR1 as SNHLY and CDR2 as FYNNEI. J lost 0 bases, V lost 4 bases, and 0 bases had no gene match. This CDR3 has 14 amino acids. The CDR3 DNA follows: TGTGCCAGCAGTGGGGACAGGGCTAACTATGGCTACACCTTC. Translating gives CASSGDRANYGYTF. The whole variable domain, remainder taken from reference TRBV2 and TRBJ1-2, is EPEVTQTPSHQVTQMGQEVILRCVPISNHLYFYWYRQILGQKVEFLVSFYNNEISEKSEIFDDQFSVERPDGSNFTLKIRSTKLEDSAMYFCASSGDRANYGYTFGSGTRLTVV.

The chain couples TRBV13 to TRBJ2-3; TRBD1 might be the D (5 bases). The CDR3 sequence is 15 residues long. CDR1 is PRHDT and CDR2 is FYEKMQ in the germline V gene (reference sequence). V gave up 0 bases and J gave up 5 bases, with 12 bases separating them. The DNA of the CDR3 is TGTGCCAGCAGCTTAGGGCAGGGTCCACAAGATACGCAGTATTTT. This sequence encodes CASSLGQGPQDTQYF.

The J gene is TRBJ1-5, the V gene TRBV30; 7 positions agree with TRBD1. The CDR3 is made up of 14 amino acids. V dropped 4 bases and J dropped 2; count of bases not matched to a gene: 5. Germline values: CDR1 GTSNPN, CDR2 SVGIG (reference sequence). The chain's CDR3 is CAWTLGQGNQPQHF. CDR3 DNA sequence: TGTGCCTGGACCCTTGGACAGGGCAATCAGCCCCAGCATTTT.

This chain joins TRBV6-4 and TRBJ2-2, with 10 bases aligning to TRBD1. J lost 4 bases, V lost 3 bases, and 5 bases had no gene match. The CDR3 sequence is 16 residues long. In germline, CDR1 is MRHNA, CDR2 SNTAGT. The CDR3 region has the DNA TGTGCCAGCAGTGAAGGGACAGGGGATAGCACCGGGGAGCTGTTTTTT. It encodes CASSEGTGDSTGELFF.

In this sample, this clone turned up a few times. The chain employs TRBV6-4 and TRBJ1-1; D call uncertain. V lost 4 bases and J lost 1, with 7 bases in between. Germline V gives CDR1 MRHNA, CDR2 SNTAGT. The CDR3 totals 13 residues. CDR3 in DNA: TGTGCCAGCAGTGCGGAGCAGAACACTGAAGCTTTCTTT. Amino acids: CASSAEQNTEAFF.